Below, one TCR beta chain is given with its context. Participants were placed into cohorts based on the clinical history they reported. Cohort 3 donors were reported recovered after two negative PCRs, clearance, or symptom resolution. From germline, CDR1 is LNHNV and CDR2 YYDKDF (reference sequence). J was trimmed by 8 bases and V by 2 bases; bases with no gene match: 14. The CDR3 spans 16 residues. This sample was taken from a study of blood T cell repertoires in COVID-19. Study context: T cells, B-cell-depleted T cells, or PBMCs provided the cDNA or gDNA that served as material.

Sequencing used immunoSEQ multiplex PCR; TCRdb keeps in-frame clones, though not all of them. The sample holds about 180,000 clones, around 73% seen once. The clonotype comes from a woman aged 50 to 65 who had recovered from COVID-19. The sequenced sample was PBMCs or T cells enriched from blood (not recorded which). V is TRBV15 and J is TRBJ1-1, with TRBD1 matching 7 bases. In DNA form, the CDR3 reads TGTGCCACCAGCAGAATGACAGGGCCCCAGGCCCCAGAAGCTTTCTTT. It codes for CATSRMTGPQAPEAFF.